Shown below are 5 T cell receptor beta chains from a single sample sequenced in a study of vaccination and CD4 T cells after COVID-19. No cognate antigen is known for these TCRs. An Oncomine TCR Beta short-read assay was used to sequence the DNA from cultured CD4+ T cells. TCRdb reanalysed the PCR reads using MiXCR and keeps one entry per CDR3 protein. The sample includes around 8,400 distinct CDR3 sequences, about 61% seen only once; the top ten take less than 40%. Treatment described: 10-day PBMC culture with coronavirus spike peptide pools or control peptides (ViraFEST assay). Sample: CD4+ T cells from blood, cultured in vitro. These receptor sequences come from a human donor who had recovered from COVID-19.

This rearrangement joins TRBV20-1 to TRBJ1-2; D unresolved. Germline-derived CDR1 and CDR2 are DFQATT and SNEGSKA (reference sequence). V gave up 1 base and J gave up 8 bases, with 14 bases separating them. The CDR3 is 13 residues long. The CDR3 reads CSARGTLGRGYTF. The DNA for the CDR3 is TGCAGTGCTAGAGGGACTCTGGGTCGAGGCTACACCTTC.

The rearrangement uses TRBV4-1 and TRBJ1-2, with D possibly matching TRBD1 (5 bases). V lost 0 bases, J lost 8 bases, and 19 bases lay in between. The CDR3 sequence is 16 residues long. Germline-derived CDR1 and CDR2 are MGHRA and YSYEKL. The CDR3 sequence: CASSQDSRRVTGGYTF. The CDR3 nucleotides read TGCGCCAGCAGCCAAGATAGTCGCAGGGTGACGGGAGGCTACACCTTC.

V usage is TRBV6-1 and J usage is TRBJ2-2, with D hard to call. Germline CDR1 reads MNHNS; CDR2 reads SASEGT. This CDR3 is built from 14 residues. Between the trimmed V and J ends, which lost 5 bases and 0 bases, there was a span of 7 bases. The CDR3 sequence: CASSRRANTGELFF. CDR3 in DNA: TGTGCCAGCAGTCGACGGGCGAACACCGGGGAGCTGTTTTTT.

This clonotype was seen more than once but under ten times. The rearrangement links TRBV20-1 to TRBJ2-5; D ambiguous. This CDR3 is 12 amino acids long. The germline CDR1 and CDR2 sequences are DFQATT and SNEGSKA (reference sequence). Trimming removed 5 bases at V and 0 bases at J, with 7 bases between. The CDR3 loop reads CSAWADQETQYF. Written as DNA, the CDR3 is TGCAGTGCTTGGGCAGACCAAGAGACCCAGTACTTC.

This clonotype was recorded a few times. The V gene is TRBV19, the J gene TRBJ2-7, with 9 nucleotides matching TRBD1. The germline V gene has CDR1 LNHDA and CDR2 SQIVND (reference sequence). V gave up 5 bases and J gave up 2 bases; unmatched junction bases: 13. The CDR3 runs 17 residues. CDR3 in amino acids: CASSPERGQGRTYEQYF. The CDR3 nucleotides read TGTGCCAGTAGTCCGGAGAGAGGACAGGGGAGAACCTACGAGCAGTACTTC.